This T cell receptor beta chain was recovered during a study of T cell repertoires in cytomegalovirus infection. Study summary: Public TCR beta signatures were indicative of both CMV infection and a matching HLA type.

The germline V gene has CDR1 SGHDT and CDR2 YYEEEE. CDR3 length: 18 amino acids. V lost 4 bases to trimming and J lost 0 bases; unmatched junction nucleotides: 10. Regarding the study as a whole: Across the ex vivo response, the dominant clonotypes were HLA-C-restricted CMV-specific TCR beta clonotypes.

MiXCR, applied by TCRdb to the reads, yields one record per CDR3 protein. The sample includes about 770,000 distinct CDR3 sequences, about 29% of them seen just once. In the case of this clonotype: What it recognizes is unknown.

The chain uses TRBV5-6 and TRBJ1-5; 10 nucleotides match TRBD1. The material was cultured CD8+ T cells from PBMCs, obtained from culture after CMV antigen stimulation. The receptor's source is a human donor in good health (CMV status not recorded). Some clones in this sample may be carry-over from other donors' samples. The DNA of the CDR3 is TGTGCCAGCAGCGAGGCCTGGACAGGGGGTTATAGCAATCAGCCCCAGCATTTT. Its protein is CASSEAWTGGYSNQPQHF.